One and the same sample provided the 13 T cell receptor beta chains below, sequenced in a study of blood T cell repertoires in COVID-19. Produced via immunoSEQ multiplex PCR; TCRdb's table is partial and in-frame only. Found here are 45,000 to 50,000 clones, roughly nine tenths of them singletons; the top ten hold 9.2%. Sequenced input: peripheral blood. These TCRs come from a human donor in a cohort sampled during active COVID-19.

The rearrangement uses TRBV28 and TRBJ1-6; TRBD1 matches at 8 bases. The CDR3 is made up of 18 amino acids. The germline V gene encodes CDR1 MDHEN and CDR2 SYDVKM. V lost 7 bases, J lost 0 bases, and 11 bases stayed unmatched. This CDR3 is CASTLGQAVSSYNSPLHF. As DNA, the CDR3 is TGTGCCAGCACCCTGGGACAGGCCGTAAGCTCCTATAATTCACCCCTCCACTTT.

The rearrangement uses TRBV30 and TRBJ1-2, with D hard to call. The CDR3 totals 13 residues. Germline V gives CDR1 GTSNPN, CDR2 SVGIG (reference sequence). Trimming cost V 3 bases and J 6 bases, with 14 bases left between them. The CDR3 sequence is CAWSEDWIDGYTF. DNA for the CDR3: TGTGCCTGGAGCGAGGACTGGATCGATGGCTACACCTTC.

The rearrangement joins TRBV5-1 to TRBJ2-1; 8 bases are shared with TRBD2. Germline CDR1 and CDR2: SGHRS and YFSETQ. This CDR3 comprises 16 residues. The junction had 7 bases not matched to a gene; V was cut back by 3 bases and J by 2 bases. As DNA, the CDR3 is TGCGCCAGCAGCTGGGTAAGCGGGGGACCCTACAATGAGCAGTTCTTC. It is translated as CASSWVSGGPYNEQFF.

The CDR3 protein is CATQRPVGNSPLHF. The DNA of the CDR3 is TGTGCCACTCAGAGGCCTGTCGGTAATTCACCCCTCCACTTT. The genes are TRBV6-6 and TRBJ1-6; D is undetermined. Trimming cost V 10 bases and J 6 bases, with 16 bases left between them. Germline V gives CDR1 MNHNY, CDR2 SVGAGI (reference sequence). The CDR3 runs 14 residues.

Written as DNA, the CDR3 is TGTGCCAGCAGCCTGTTTGAGGGTCAGCCCCAGCATTTT. This sequence encodes CASSLFEGQPQHF. This sequence joins TRBV21-1 and TRBJ1-5. TRBV21-1 is tagged as a pseudogene. The CDR3 is 13 amino acids.

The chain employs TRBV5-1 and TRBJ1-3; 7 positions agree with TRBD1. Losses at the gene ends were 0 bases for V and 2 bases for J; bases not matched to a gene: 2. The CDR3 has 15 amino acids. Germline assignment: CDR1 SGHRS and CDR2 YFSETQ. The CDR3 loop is CASSLATGTGNTIYF. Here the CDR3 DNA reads TGCGCCAGCAGCTTGGCGACAGGGACTGGAAACACCATATATTTT.

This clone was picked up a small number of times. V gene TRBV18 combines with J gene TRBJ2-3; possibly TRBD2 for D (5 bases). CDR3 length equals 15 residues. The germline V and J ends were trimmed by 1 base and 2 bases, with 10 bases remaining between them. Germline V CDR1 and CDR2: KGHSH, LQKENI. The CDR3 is CASSPHNGNTDTQYF. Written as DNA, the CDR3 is TGTGCCAGCTCACCACACAACGGGAACACAGATACGCAGTATTTT.

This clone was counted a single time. CDR3 nucleotides: TGTGCCTGGAGCGGACAGGGCACAGATACGCAGTATTTT. This gives the protein CAWSGQGTDTQYF. The chain has TRBV30 and TRBJ2-3, with 7 bases aligning to TRBD1. V lost 3 bases and J lost 1; bases outside the gene matches: 1. The germline V gene has CDR1 GTSNPN and CDR2 SVGIG (reference sequence). The CDR3 is 13 residues long.

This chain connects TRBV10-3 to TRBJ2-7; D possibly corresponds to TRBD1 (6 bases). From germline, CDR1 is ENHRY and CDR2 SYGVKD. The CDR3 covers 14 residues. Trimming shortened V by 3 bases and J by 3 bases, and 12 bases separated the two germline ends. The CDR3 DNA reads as TGTGCCATCAGTGACAGGGGATCTAGCTACGAGCAGTACTTC. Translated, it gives CAISDRGSSYEQYF.

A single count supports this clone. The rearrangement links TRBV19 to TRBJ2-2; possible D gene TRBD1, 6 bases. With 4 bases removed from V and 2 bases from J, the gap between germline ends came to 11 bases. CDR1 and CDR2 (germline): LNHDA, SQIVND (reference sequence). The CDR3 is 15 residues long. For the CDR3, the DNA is TGTGCCAGTAGTAAACAGGGACGAAACACCGGGGAGCTGTTTTTT. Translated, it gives CASSKQGRNTGELFF. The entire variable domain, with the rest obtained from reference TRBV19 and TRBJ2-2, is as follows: DGGITQSPKYLFRKEGQNVTLSCEQNLNHDAMYWYRQDPGQGLRLIYYSQIVNDFQKGDIAEGYSVSREKKESFPLTVTSAQKNPTAFYLCASSKQGRNTGELFFGEGSRLTVL.

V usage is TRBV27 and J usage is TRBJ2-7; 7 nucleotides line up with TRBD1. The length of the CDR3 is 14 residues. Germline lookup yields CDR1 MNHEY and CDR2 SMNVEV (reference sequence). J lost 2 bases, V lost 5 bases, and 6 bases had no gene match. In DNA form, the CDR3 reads TGTGCCAGCAGTCCCGGCCAGGGGGCCTACGAGCAGTACTTC. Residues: CASSPGQGAYEQYF.

The CDR3 DNA sequence: TGTGCCAGTAGTTTCCAGCCCCAGGGAACTGGAAACACCATATATTTT. This gives the protein CASSFQPQGTGNTIYF. The rearrangement uses TRBV19 and TRBJ1-3; possibly TRBD1 for D (5 bases). There are 16 residues in the CDR3. Germline V lookup: CDR1 LNHDA, CDR2 SQIVND (reference sequence). V dropped 5 bases and J dropped 2 bases, with 16 bases sitting between them.

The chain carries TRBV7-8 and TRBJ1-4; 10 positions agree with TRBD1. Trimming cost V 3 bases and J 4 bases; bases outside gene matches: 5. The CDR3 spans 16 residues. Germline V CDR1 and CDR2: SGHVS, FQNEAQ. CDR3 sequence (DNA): TGTGCCAGCAGCTTGGCCCGGGACAGGGGTAATGAAAAACTGTTTTTT. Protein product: CASSLARDRGNEKLFF.